What follows are 2 T cell receptor beta chains derived from one specimen sequenced in a study of blood T cell repertoires in COVID-19. The assay was immunoSEQ multiplex PCR, and TCRdb's table has in-frame clones only and misses some. The sample includes roughly 190,000 clones, around nine tenths of them seen just once. What was sequenced was peripheral blood. These receptors were taken from a human donor in a cohort sampled during active COVID-19.

Here the CDR3 reads CATSRDRGGGVYNEQFF. The CDR3 DNA reads TGTGCCACCAGCAGAGATAGGGGAGGGGGGGTTTACAATGAGCAGTTCTTC. The rearrangement joins TRBV15 to TRBJ2-1; D possibly corresponds to TRBD2 (7 bases). The ends were cut back, 0 bases at V and 4 bases at J, with 16 bases in the middle. This CDR3 is built from 17 residues. CDR1 is LNHNV, CDR2 YYDKDF, per germline (reference sequence). The full variable domain, in which reference TRBV15 and TRBJ2-1 provide the parts outside the CDR3, is DAMVIQNPRYQVTQFGKPVTLSCSQTLNHNVMYWYQQKSSQAPKLLFHYYDKDFNNEADTPDNFQSRRPNTSFCFLDIRSPGLGDTAMYLCATSRDRGGGVYNEQFFGPGTRLTVL.

This clone came up a few times. The J gene is TRBJ1-2, the V gene TRBV27; D may be TRBD1 (5 bases). There are 13 residues in the CDR3. The V end was cut by 6 bases, the J end by 4 bases, with 12 bases between. Germline V gene data show CDR1 as MNHEY and CDR2 as SMNVEV (reference sequence). CDR3 loop: CASRGRGGYGYTF. The CDR3 DNA reads as TGTGCCAGCAGGGGGCGGGGGGGCTATGGCTACACCTTC.